This TCR beta chain was recorded in a study of cytomegalovirus exposure and HLA in healthy donors. Across the whole study: Of a few hundred genotyped donors, roughly 81% grouped in the Caucasian-associated ancestry cluster.

With 60 Vbeta and 13 Jbeta primers, the PCR was carried out. Clones were read by immunoSEQ multiplex PCR, and TCRdb kept only the in-frame ones, dropping some. The table shows nearly 200,000 clones, with around 87% occurring only once. Findings of the study overall: Diagnosis of cytomegalovirus status made by the classifier reportedly showed high specificity and sensitivity. In an earlier analysis, in approximately 630 donors, most V segments appeared productive either ~90% or ~30% of the time.

Germline V gene sequence: CDR1 MNHNY, CDR2 SVGAGI (reference sequence). The CDR3 spans 13 residues. Trimming shortened V by 2 bases and J by 6 bases, and 11 bases separated the two germline ends. As for this clone: Antigen specificity is unknown.

The clonotype originates from a man between 25 and 39 years old in good health and CMV-seronegative. The sequencing input was PBMCs. The rearrangement links TRBV6-6 to TRBJ2-7; perhaps TRBD1 as D (6 bases). This CDR3 is CASSYIQGSEQYF. The CDR3 coding sequence is TGTGCCAGCAGTTACATTCAGGGGTCCGAGCAGTACTTC.